This is a list of T cell receptor beta chains from one sample in a study of cytomegalovirus exposure and HLA in healthy donors. Assay: immunoSEQ multiplex PCR; the TCRdb copy retains only in-frame clones and omits some. Of tens of thousands of clones in the sample, around 90% are singletons; the top ten hold 0.95% to 1.5%. The source material was PBMCs. Receptor source: a woman under 30 in good health and CMV-seronegative. CDR3s include the opening cysteine and the closing phenylalanine or tryptophan. D genes are given only for firm matches. Only some rows state a clone size, as once, few, many or a class for expanded clones.

V gene	J gene	D gene	clone size	CDR3 DNA	CDR3 protein
TRBV7-2	TRBJ2-1	TRBD2	NA	TGTGCCAGCAGCCGACTTCGCGGACTAGCGGGAGGCGATGAGCAGTTCTTC	CASSRLRGLAGGDEQFF
TRBV9	TRBJ2-7	NA	few	TGTGCCAGCAGCGTAGCCGGGGAGCCCTCCTACGAGCAGTACTTC	CASSVAGEPSYEQYF
TRBV15	TRBJ1-5	TRBD1	NA	TGTGCCACCAGCAGATCTGGGACAGCTCCGGGGCCCCAGCATTTT	CATSRSGTAPGPQHF
TRBV9	TRBJ2-2	NA	few	TGTGCCAGCAGCGTAGCTGGGCCCACCGGGGAGCTGTTTTTT	CASSVAGPTGELFF
TRBV7-2	TRBJ1-2	TRBD1	NA	TGTGCCAGCAGCAAGGACAGGGGGTTGGGCTACACCTTC	CASSKDRGLGYTF
TRBV10-1	TRBJ2-1	TRBD1	few	TGCGCCAGCAGCTCGGGACAGAACAATGAGCAGTTCTTC	CASSSGQNNEQFF
TRBV2	TRBJ2-3	NA	NA	TGTGCCAGCAGAGCCGGGGTGTTGGCAGATACGCAGTATTTT	CASRAGVLADTQYF
TRBV28	TRBJ2-3	NA	NA	TGTGCCAGCAGTCAAATTACACATACGCAGTATTTT	CASSQITHTQYF
TRBV5-1	TRBJ1-1	NA	once	TGCGCCAGCAGCTTGGACGGGACAAGGAACACTGAAGCTTTCTTT	CASSLDGTRNTEAFF
TRBV11-2	TRBJ1-4	TRBD1	NA	TGTGCCAGCAGCACAGACAGGGGGCGTGAAAAACTGTTTTTT	CASSTDRGREKLFF
TRBV6-5	TRBJ2-7	NA	NA	TGTGCCACCTCCCCGGAGGGGGCGCGTATATACGAGCAGTACTTC	CATSPEGARIYEQYF
TRBV30	TRBJ1-2	NA	once	TGTGCCTGGCGGGAGAACTATGGCTACACCTTC	CAWRENYGYTF
TRBV25-1	TRBJ2-6	NA	NA	TGTGCCAGCAGTGATCCAGGAAGGGCCAACGTCCTGACTTTC	CASSDPGRANVLTF
TRBV28	TRBJ2-2	NA	NA	TGTGCCAGCAGGACCAGGGGGGTCGCCGGGGAGCTGTTTTTT	CASRTRGVAGELFF
TRBV2	TRBJ2-7	TRBD1	NA	TGTGCCAGCACCGTACAGGGGGCCAACGAGCAGTACTTC	CASTVQGANEQYF
TRBV7-6	TRBJ1-1	NA	few	TGTGCCAGCAGCCCCGTGGGACAGAACACTGAAGCTTTCTTT	CASSPVGQNTEAFF
TRBV27	TRBJ2-2	TRBD1	NA	TGTGCCAGCCTCCGGACAGGGGGGATCGGGGAGCTGTTTTTT	CASLRTGGIGELFF
TRBV18	TRBJ2-2	NA	NA	TGTGCCAGCTCACCCCAGGTGGAGCTGTTTTTT	CASSPQVELFF
TRBV29-1	TRBJ1-2	NA	NA	TGCAGCGTTGGATACCAGGGGCAGTTCCATGGCTACACCTTC	CSVGYQGQFHGYTF